Shown below are 30 T cell receptor beta chains from a single sample sequenced in a study of shared clonotypes between healthy human individuals. Method: immunoSEQ multiplex PCR; TCRdb's copy keeps in-frame clones and lacks some. The sample lists hundreds of thousands of clones; around 74% were seen once. What was sequenced was memory CD4+ T cells sorted from blood. Subset of the sample: CD45RA-negative fraction. These receptor sequences come from a man younger than 40 in good health.

The J gene is TRBJ1-4, the V gene TRBV5-1; D remains ambiguous. The V end lost 0 bases, the J end lost 5 bases, and 11 bases lay between the germline ends. CDR1 and CDR2 from the germline V gene are SGHRS and YFSETQ. The CDR3 is 15 amino acids. CDR3 loop: CASSLGTALNEKLFF. Written as DNA, the CDR3 is TGCGCCAGCAGCTTGGGCACAGCCCTGAATGAAAAACTGTTTTTT. The variable domain in full, with the rest retrieved from reference TRBV5-1 and TRBJ1-4, is KAGVTQTPRYLIKTRGQQVTLSCSPISGHRSVSWYQQTPGQGLQFLFEYFSETQRNKGNFPGRFSGRQFSNSRSEMNVSTLELGDSALYLCASSLGTALNEKLFFGSGTQLSVL.

This clone was counted a few times. The chain carries TRBV5-1 and TRBJ1-6; D is possibly TRBD1 (5 bases). Trimming cost V 5 bases and J 8 bases, with 14 bases left between them. The CDR3 is 14 residues long. CDR1 and CDR2 from the germline V gene are SGHRS and YFSETQ. The CDR3 bases are TGCGCCAGCAGTCGGGACGGTTTGGATTCACCCCTCCACTTT. Residues: CASSRDGLDSPLHF.

The CDR3 DNA follows: TGTGCCAGCAGCCCTTGGAACTCTAGCGGGAGAGAGACCCAGTACTTC. Amino acids: CASSPWNSSGRETQYF. The chain uses TRBV7-3 and TRBJ2-5, with 10 bases lining up with TRBD2. Looked up from germline, CDR1 is SGHTA and CDR2 is FQGTGA. The CDR3 covers 16 residues. Losses at the gene ends were 5 bases for V and 4 bases for J; bases not matched to a gene: 10.

The chain has TRBV6-5 and TRBJ2-5; possible D gene TRBD2, 6 bases. With 6 bases removed from V and 5 bases from J, the gap between germline ends came to 19 bases. Per the germline V gene, CDR1 is MNHEY and CDR2 is SVGAGI. The CDR3 sequence is 15 residues long. In DNA, the CDR3 is TGTGCCAGCAGCACCTACGAGAACCGGGGGGAGACCCAGTACTTC. Translating it yields CASSTYENRGETQYF.

V usage is TRBV29-1 and J usage is TRBJ2-7, with TRBD2 matching 9 bases. V was clipped by 7 bases and J by 2 bases; unmatched bases: 6. CDR3 length: 13 residues. The germline V gene has CDR1 SQVTM and CDR2 ANQGSEA. The CDR3 protein is CSARLAGPYEQYF. The CDR3 coding sequence is TGCAGCGCCAGGCTAGCGGGGCCCTACGAGCAGTACTTC.

The V call is TRBV6-1, the J call TRBJ1-2, with D tentatively TRBD1 (5 bases). Germline CDR1 reads MNHNS; CDR2 reads SASEGT. V lost 4 bases and J lost 5, with 17 bases in between. The CDR3 spans 15 residues. The CDR3 DNA follows: TGTGCCAGCAGTGCTCTCCAGGGAGGCGTATATGGCTACACCTTC. Translating it yields CASSALQGGVYGYTF.

This chain joins TRBV7-3 and TRBJ2-7, with D possibly TRBD1 on 6 matching bases. Germline assignment: CDR1 SGHTA and CDR2 FQGTGA. V lost 1 base, J lost 3 bases, and 13 bases lay in between. The CDR3 covers 15 residues. The chain's CDR3 is CASSLKAGGLYEQYF. DNA for the CDR3: TGTGCCAGCAGCTTAAAAGCTGGGGGCCTCTACGAGCAGTACTTC.

V gene TRBV5-6 combines with J gene TRBJ2-5; D is unclear. This CDR3 comprises 14 residues. V gave up 2 bases and J gave up 5 bases, with 13 bases separating them. Per germline, CDR1 SGHDT and CDR2 YYEEEE. The CDR3 here is CASSFWAVRETQYF. The CDR3 DNA reads TGTGCCAGCAGCTTTTGGGCCGTGAGGGAGACCCAGTACTTC.

This rearrangement joins TRBV7-2 to TRBJ2-7; no reliable D call. V was pared by 2 bases and J by 1 base, with 6 bases between. Germline CDR1 reads SGHTA; CDR2 reads FQGNSA. CDR3 length equals 13 residues. In nucleotides, the CDR3 is TGTGCCAGCAGCTTAAGGGCGTCCTACGAGCAGTACTTC. Its translation is CASSLRASYEQYF.

The chain employs TRBV7-8 and TRBJ2-1; TRBD2 matches 13 bases. J was trimmed by 3 bases and V by 4 bases; bases with no gene match: 3. The CDR3 runs to 16 residues. The germline CDR1 and CDR2 sequences are SGHVS and FQNEAQ. The DNA of the CDR3 is TGTGCCAGCAGCTCCAGACTAGCGGGAGGCTACAATGAGCAGTTCTTC. Translation: CASSSRLAGGYNEQFF.

The sample holds one count of this clone. The V gene is TRBV28, the J gene TRBJ1-2; perhaps TRBD1 as D (6 bases). The V and J ends lost 5 bases and 6 bases respectively, with 13 bases between them. This CDR3 contains 13 residues. CDR1 and CDR2 from the germline V gene are MDHEN and SYDVKM. Written as DNA, the CDR3 is TGTGCCAGCAGTACGATGGACAGAAATGGCTACACCTTC. Amino acids: CASSTMDRNGYTF.

The V gene is TRBV10-1, the J gene TRBJ1-1, with TRBD1 matching over 8 bases. Germline CDR1 WNHNN, CDR2 SYGVQD (reference sequence). CDR3 length equals 12 residues. Trimming cost V 6 bases and J 8 bases; bases outside gene matches: 5. This CDR3 is CASRSRTGEAFF. CDR3 DNA: TGCGCCAGCAGATCACGGACAGGGGAAGCTTTCTTT.

The V and J genes are TRBV5-4 and TRBJ1-6; 9 bases are a match to TRBD1. The length of the CDR3 is 14 residues. Germline CDR1 reads SGHNT; CDR2 reads YYREEE (reference sequence). V shed 5 bases, J shed 11 bases, and the junction held 8 bases outside the gene matches. DNA of the CDR3: TGTGCCAGCAGAGGACAGGGGCCCGGCGCACCCCTCCACTTT. This gives the protein CASRGQGPGAPLHF.

The chain carries TRBV7-9 and TRBJ2-5, with TRBD1 matching over 12 bases. Trimming cost V 4 bases and J 4 bases; bases outside gene matches: 7. CDR1 SEHNR and CDR2 FQNEAQ come from the germline V gene (reference sequence). CDR3 length equals 16 residues. The CDR3 here is CASSSSGTGGIETQYF. CDR3 in DNA: TGTGCCAGCAGCTCATCCGGGACAGGGGGCATAGAGACCCAGTACTTC.

With respect to this clone: A much more abundant neighbour one base away suggests this may be a read error. The chain has TRBV11-3 and TRBJ2-3; no clear D. The V end lost 3 bases, the J end lost 0 bases, and 1 base lay between the germline ends. Germline CDR1 SGHNT, CDR2 YENEEA. The CDR3 is 12 amino acids. This chain's CDR3 is CASSFSTDTQYF. The CDR3 bases are TGTGCCAGCAGCTTTAGCACAGATACGCAGTATTTT.

The chain is built from TRBV28 and TRBJ1-2; D is undetermined. The CDR3 totals 14 residues. Trimming cost V 3 bases and J 4 bases, with 12 bases left between them. Germline values: CDR1 MDHEN, CDR2 SYDVKM. This chain's CDR3 is CASSFSVTGYGYTF. The CDR3 nucleotides are TGTGCCAGCAGTTTCTCTGTGACCGGCTATGGCTACACCTTC.

In this sample, this clone turned up a few times. Other DNA sequences in this sample translate to the same CDR3. V usage is TRBV5-5 and J usage is TRBJ2-1, with a weak D call TRBD1 (6 bases). The CDR3 extends over 14 amino acids. The germline V and J ends were trimmed by 1 base and 6 bases, with 11 bases remaining between them. Per germline, CDR1 SGHKS and CDR2 YYEKEE (reference sequence). CDR3 nucleotides: TGTGCCAGCAGCTTGACAGGGTTCGGCAATGAGCAGTTCTTC. The encoded protein is CASSLTGFGNEQFF. Drawing the rest from reference TRBV5-5 and TRBJ2-1, the complete variable domain is DAGVTQSPTHLIKTRGQQVTLRCSPISGHKSVSWYQQVLGQGPQFIFQYYEKEERGRGNFPDRFSARQFPNYSSELNVNALLLGDSALYLCASSLTGFGNEQFFGPGTRLTVL.

V and J are TRBV15 and TRBJ2-1; D not resolved. Germline CDR1 is LNHNV and CDR2 is YYDKDF (reference sequence). Trimming stripped 1 base from V and 4 bases from J, with 11 bases between. There are 15 residues in the CDR3. The CDR3 loop reads CATSRVVGGYNEQFF. The CDR3 DNA follows: TGTGCCACCAGCAGAGTAGTGGGCGGATACAATGAGCAGTTCTTC.

The chain links TRBV27 to TRBJ2-3, with D perhaps matching TRBD2 (6 bases). The CDR3 spans 14 residues. The V end was cut by 6 bases, the J end by 1 base, with 11 bases between. Germline CDR1 reads MNHEY; CDR2 reads SMNVEV (reference sequence). CDR3 sequence reads: CASSRGGGTDTQYF. The CDR3 bases are TGTGCCAGCAGCCGCGGCGGGGGCACAGATACGCAGTATTTT.

The rearrangement joins TRBV29-1 to TRBJ1-6; the D gene is possibly TRBD1 (6 bases). The CDR3 is 13 amino acids. V lost 7 bases to trimming and J lost 1 base, with 8 bases between them. CDR1 and CDR2 from the germline V gene are SQVTM and ANQGSEA. The CDR3 coding sequence is TGCAGCGCTAGGGGGTCCTATAATTCACCCCTCCACTTT. It encodes CSARGSYNSPLHF.

This clone has only a few counts. The chain couples TRBV5-8 to TRBJ1-5; D not resolved. V lost 1 base, J lost 5 bases, and 4 bases lay in between. This CDR3 contains 12 residues. CDR1 and CDR2 from the germline V gene are SGHTS and YDEGEE. CDR3: CASSLWDQPQHF. The DNA for the CDR3 is TGTGCCAGCAGCTTGTGGGATCAGCCCCAGCATTTT. The full variable domain, its missing parts supplied by reference TRBV5-8 and TRBJ1-5, is EAGVTQSPTHLIKTRGQQATLRCSPISGHTSVYWYQQALGLGLQFLLWYDEGEERNRGNFPPRFSGRQFPNYSSELNVNALELEDSALYLCASSLWDQPQHFGDGTRLSIL.

The chain links TRBV6-1 to TRBJ2-4; D might be TRBD2 (6 bases). V was clipped by 5 bases and J by 4 bases, with 12 bases between them. CDR3 length: 14 amino acids. The germline V gene encodes CDR1 MNHNS and CDR2 SASEGT. The CDR3 region is CASSISGTKNIQYF. The CDR3 bases are TGTGCCAGCAGTATATCCGGGACTAAAAACATTCAGTACTTC.

The chain uses TRBV7-9 and TRBJ1-2, with unresolved D. The CDR3 has 14 residues. Per germline, CDR1 SEHNR and CDR2 FQNEAQ (reference sequence). The V end was cut by 2 bases, the J end by 6 bases, with 13 bases between. DNA for the CDR3: TGTGCCAGCAGCTTATTTACGATCAGCGATGGCTACACCTTC. Amino acids: CASSLFTISDGYTF.

This chain uses TRBV4-1 with TRBJ2-7; TRBD2 aligns across 7 bases. V trimming: 1 base; J trimming: 2 bases; junction bases outside the gene matches: 8. Germline-derived CDR1 and CDR2 are MGHRA and YSYEKL. This CDR3 is built from 16 residues. CDR3 amino acids: CASSQAWTSYAYEQYF. CDR3 nucleotides: TGCGCCAGCAGCCAAGCGTGGACTAGTTACGCCTACGAGCAGTACTTC.

This clone has only one observation. The chain recombines TRBV6-1 with TRBJ2-5; possibly TRBD1 for D (6 bases). Per germline, CDR1 MNHNS and CDR2 SASEGT. Trimming pared 4 bases from V and 4 bases from J, leaving 10 bases between. This CDR3 has 13 amino acids. The CDR3 spells CASSGPQGETQYF. DNA for the CDR3: TGTGCCAGCAGTGGACCACAGGGAGAGACCCAGTACTTC.

The chain combines TRBV5-4 with TRBJ2-1; TRBD1 matches 10 bases. V was pared by 1 base and J by 15 bases, with 13 bases of the junction left unmatched. Germline CDR1 reads SGHNT; CDR2 reads YYREEE (reference sequence). This CDR3 is 15 amino acids long. CDR3 sequence: CASSLSGTGDYARFF. The CDR3 nucleotides are TGTGCCAGCAGCTTGTCCGGGACAGGGGACTACGCTCGGTTCTTC.

The rearrangement links TRBV5-5 to TRBJ1-4; D unresolved. CDR1 SGHKS and CDR2 YYEKEE come from the germline V gene (reference sequence). The CDR3 spans 15 residues. V was shortened by 1 base and J by 8 bases, with 15 bases between the two germline ends. The CDR3, as DNA: TGTGCCAGCAGCTTGTCCTTAGGGATGGGGGAAAAACTGTTTTTT. Encoded protein: CASSLSLGMGEKLFF.

V usage is TRBV2 and J usage is TRBJ1-5; 12 nucleotides agree with TRBD1. The germline gives CDR1 SNHLY, CDR2 FYNNEI. V was pared by 6 bases and J by 0 bases, with 9 bases of the junction left unmatched. The CDR3 is made up of 18 amino acids. CDR3 loop: CASSWDRGLSSSNQPQHF. Here the CDR3 DNA reads TGTGCCAGCAGCTGGGACAGGGGGCTGAGTAGTAGCAATCAGCCCCAGCATTTT.

This clone has more than one count but fewer than ten. The genes are TRBV28 and TRBJ2-4; a possible D gene is TRBD2 (5 bases). The CDR3 contains 14 residues. V gave up 8 bases and J gave up 1 base, with 12 bases separating them. Germline assignment: CDR1 MDHEN and CDR2 SYDVKM. The CDR3 region is CASASSGAKNIQYF. As DNA, the CDR3 is TGTGCCAGCGCTTCTTCGGGGGCCAAAAACATTCAGTACTTC.

Only a few counts were recorded for this clone. V and J are TRBV5-1 and TRBJ1-4; the match to TRBD1 covers 7 bases. Per germline, CDR1 SGHRS and CDR2 YFSETQ. With 7 bases clipped from V and 8 bases from J, the junction kept 8 bases outside the gene matches. There are 13 residues in the CDR3. The CDR3 nucleotides are TGCGCCAGCGGCAGGGGGTTGGGCGAAAAACTGTTTTTT. It translates to CASGRGLGEKLFF.